The next 5 T cell receptor beta chains were all read from a single sample in a study of T cell responses to AZD1222 COVID-19 vaccine. Libraries were prepared by immunoSEQ multiplex PCR; TCRdb keeps only in-frame clonotypes and omits some of them. The data contain some 60,000 clones, about 80% of them singletons. This sample comprised peripheral blood, obtained 28 days after the second AZD1222 dose. These receptors were obtained from an adult who received the AZD1222 COVID-19 vaccine.

The rearrangement uses TRBV9 and TRBJ2-1, with 15 bases fitting TRBD2. The junction had 3 bases not matched to a gene; V was cut back by 3 bases and J by 2 bases. The germline V gene encodes CDR1 SGDLS and CDR2 YYNGEE. This CDR3 is built from 17 residues. The CDR3 sequence: CASSAGLAGGPYNEQFF. CDR3 DNA: TGTGCCAGCAGCGCGGGACTAGCGGGGGGCCCCTACAATGAGCAGTTCTTC. Together with reference TRBV9 and TRBJ2-1, the CDR3 gives the full variable domain: DSGVTQTPKHLITATGQRVTLRCSPRSGDLSVYWYQQSLDQGLQFLIQYYNGEERAKGNILERFSAQQFPDLHSELNLSSLELGDSALYFCASSAGLAGGPYNEQFFGPGTRLTVL.

This clone was detected only a few times. V usage is TRBV7-2 and J usage is TRBJ1-2, with a tentative D call TRBD1 (6 bases). The V end was cut by 6 bases, the J end by 7 bases, with 18 bases between. The CDR3 consists of 14 residues. From germline, CDR1 is SGHTA and CDR2 FQGNSA. This chain's CDR3 is CASRGRRGASGYTF. The CDR3 coding sequence is TGTGCCAGCAGGGGACGGCGGGGGGCCAGTGGCTACACCTTC.

The chain is built from TRBV7-9 and TRBJ2-4; D is unresolved. Trimming left V 5 bases short and J 0 bases short, with 8 bases between. Germline assignment: CDR1 SEHNR and CDR2 FQNEAQ (reference sequence). This CDR3 region has 14 residues. CDR3 loop: CASSPGVAKNIQYF. As DNA, the CDR3 is TGTGCCAGCAGCCCTGGAGTAGCCAAAAACATTCAGTACTTC.

This sequence joins TRBV19 and TRBJ1-1; no firm D call. V gave up 5 bases and J gave up 5 bases, with 18 bases separating them. Germline assignment: CDR1 LNHDA and CDR2 SQIVND (reference sequence). CDR3 length: 15 residues. The CDR3 DNA reads as TGTGCCAGTAGTGTCAGGCGTTGGCCCGGGACTGAAGCTTTCTTT. This codes for CASSVRRWPGTEAFF.

V gene TRBV7-8 combines with J gene TRBJ1-1; no reliable D call. V lost 3 bases to trimming and J lost 1 base, with 12 bases between them. The CDR3 has 15 residues. Germline V gene sequence: CDR1 SGHVS, CDR2 FQNEAQ. The chain's CDR3 is CASSLVLRENTEAFF. CDR3 DNA sequence: TGTGCCAGCAGCTTGGTTCTGAGGGAGAACACTGAAGCTTTCTTT.